Following are 25 T cell receptor beta chains from one sample sequenced in a study of CD8 T cells in Susac syndrome (dated by TCRdb to between 2018 and 2020). Libraries were constructed by the immunoSEQ multiplex PCR assay. RNA was extracted with the RNeasy kit and roughly 0.45 to 1 ug was reverse transcribed using random hexamers. The public reads were reprocessed in TCRdb via fastp at Q25 and MiXCR, keeping in-frame beta chains. Rows with one shared CDR3 protein collapse into an entry with the most common genes and DNA. The sample contains about 130,000 distinct CDR3 sequences, 90% to 95% of them found a single time. Approximately 0.2% of the sample is held by the ten biggest clonotypes. Sequencing was done on a sample of CD8+ T cells from PBMCs. These receptors were taken from a human donor with Susac syndrome.

The V call is TRBV20-1, the J call TRBJ1-3, with D hard to call. The CDR3 has 14 amino acids. Germline V gene lookup returns CDR1 DFQATT and CDR2 SNEGSKA (reference sequence). The ends were cut back, 0 bases at V and 0 bases at J, with 6 bases in the middle. CDR3 protein: CSARDPYSGNTIYF. The CDR3 DNA sequence: TGCAGTGCTAGAGATCCTTACTCTGGAAACACCATATATTTT.

The chain has TRBV20-1 and TRBJ2-4; D possibly uses TRBD1 or TRBD2 (5 bases each). Germline V gene data show CDR1 as DFQATT and CDR2 as SNEGSKA (reference sequence). This CDR3 region has 16 residues. V lost 5 bases and J lost 0, with 17 bases in between. CDR3 bases: TGCAGTGCTCAGGCGGCTGGGGACCAAGCCAAAAACATTCAGTACTTC. As protein: CSAQAAGDQAKNIQYF.

V is TRBV4-1 and J is TRBJ1-1; D gene ambiguous. Germline V lookup: CDR1 MGHRA, CDR2 YSYEKL. Trimming stripped 0 bases from V and 10 bases from J, with 6 bases between. This CDR3 contains 11 residues. CDR3 nucleotides: TGCGCCAGCAGCCAAGATTTGAGAGCTTTCTTT. Residues: CASSQDLRAFF.

The gene calls are TRBV13 and TRBJ2-7; the D gene is possibly TRBD2 (6 bases). Per the germline V gene, CDR1 is PRHDT and CDR2 is FYEKMQ (reference sequence). CDR3 length: 13 residues. V was shortened by 11 bases and J by 0 bases, with 14 bases between the two germline ends. In DNA, the CDR3 is TGTGCCGTCGGGAGCCAAAGCTCCTACGAGCAGTACTTC. Amino acid sequence: CAVGSQSSYEQYF.

This clonotype showed up just once. The chain joins TRBV30 to TRBJ2-7; TRBD1 or TRBD2 may be the D gene (6 bases each). The CDR3 extends over 14 amino acids. The germline V gene has CDR1 GTSNPN and CDR2 SVGIG (reference sequence). Trimming removed 0 bases at V and 5 bases at J, with 14 bases between. This CDR3 reads CAWSVGAGEDEQYF. The CDR3 coding sequence is TGTGCCTGGAGTGTAGGGGCAGGGGAGGACGAGCAGTACTTC.

This chain links TRBV13 with TRBJ2-1; D is uncertain. With 1 base removed from V and 9 bases from J, the gap between germline ends came to 16 bases. CDR1 PRHDT and CDR2 FYEKMQ come from the germline V gene (reference sequence). The CDR3 is made up of 15 amino acids. CDR3 protein: CASSLEGATWVEQFF. The DNA of the CDR3 is TGTGCCAGCAGCTTAGAAGGCGCAACCTGGGTTGAGCAGTTCTTC.

The V call is TRBV4-3, the J call TRBJ2-7; D ambiguous. Germline CDR1 and CDR2: LGHNA and YSLEER. With 1 base removed from V and 4 bases from J, the gap between germline ends came to 11 bases. The CDR3 has 14 amino acids. The CDR3 nucleotides read TGCGCCAGCAGCCAAGCGCGGATAGAATACGAGCAGTACTTC. Translated, it gives CASSQARIEYEQYF.

V usage is TRBV20-1 and J usage is TRBJ2-1; 15 bases align to TRBD2. The CDR3 runs 17 residues. The trim removed 5 bases at V and 3 bases at J, leaving 8 bases unmatched. Germline lookup yields CDR1 DFQATT and CDR2 SNEGSKA (reference sequence). The CDR3 DNA reads TGCAGTGCTCAAGGACTAGCGGGGGGGCCTTACTACAATGAGCAGTTCTTC. This gives the protein CSAQGLAGGPYYNEQFF.

The genes are TRBV20-1 and TRBJ2-7; TRBD2 aligns across 15 bases. Germline assignment: CDR1 DFQATT and CDR2 SNEGSKA (reference sequence). The V segment lost 3 bases and the J segment 1 base; nucleotides outside the gene matches: 7. The CDR3 has 17 residues. The CDR3 protein is CSASSVGLAGGSYEQYF. The CDR3 bases are TGCAGTGCTAGTTCCGTCGGACTAGCGGGAGGGTCCTACGAGCAGTACTTC.

This clonotype appeared once. This chain uses TRBV2 with TRBJ2-3, with 11 bases aligning to TRBD2. The CDR3 is 15 amino acids. CDR1 is SNHLY, CDR2 FYNNEI, per germline. Trimming at V came to 7 bases and at J to 7 bases, leaving 10 bases not matched to a gene. CDR3: CASKGLLAGVYTQYF. CDR3 nucleotides: TGTGCCAGCAAAGGCTTACTAGCGGGGGTGTATACGCAGTATTTT.

The CDR3 here is CASSPTGTGDTDTQYF. CDR3 bases: TGTGCCAGCTCACCGACCGGGACAGGGGACACAGATACGCAGTATTTT. The chain links TRBV18 to TRBJ2-3; 10 nucleotides match TRBD1. Germline CDR1 KGHSH, CDR2 LQKENI. The CDR3 is 16 residues long. J lost 2 bases, V lost 3 bases, and 5 bases had no gene match.

The genes are TRBV6-5 and TRBJ2-5; 11 bases match TRBD2. Germline V CDR1 and CDR2: MNHEY, SVGAGI. J lost 5 bases, V lost 5 bases, and 4 bases had no gene match. This CDR3 comprises 14 residues. CDR3 nucleotides: TGTGCCAGCAGTCCCGGACTAGCGGGCGAGACCCAGTACTTC. Its translation: CASSPGLAGETQYF.

This clonotype was detected once. V gene TRBV3-1 combines with J gene TRBJ2-7; D uncertain. The CDR3 totals 16 residues. Deletions cut 0 bases from V and 1 base from J, with 13 bases between. CDR1 is LGHDT, CDR2 YNNKEL, per germline (reference sequence). The CDR3 sequence: CASSQEVGLPSYEQYF. The CDR3 DNA reads as TGTGCCAGCAGCCAAGAGGTGGGCTTACCGTCCTACGAGCAGTACTTC.

To note about this clonotype: The junction and the germline gene differ at one end; a read error may be behind it. This chain uses TRBV30 with TRBJ2-3; either TRBD1 or TRBD2 may fit D (5 bases each). Per the germline V gene, CDR1 is GTSNPN and CDR2 is SVGIG (reference sequence). This CDR3 has 13 residues. The CDR3 is CASSYGAADTQYF. Here the CDR3 DNA reads TGTGCCTCGAGTTACGGGGCCGCAGATACGCAGTATTTT.

This chain uses TRBV18 with TRBJ1-4; no firm D call. The CDR3 totals 16 residues. V dropped 4 bases and J dropped 0 bases, with 12 bases sitting between them. Germline assignment: CDR1 KGHSH and CDR2 LQKENI. The CDR3 spells CASSLGVTATNEKLFF. The CDR3 DNA reads TGTGCCAGCTCACTCGGGGTGACCGCAACTAATGAAAAACTGTTTTTT.

The chain couples TRBV6-6 to TRBJ1-6, with TRBD1 as a possible D gene (5 bases). The CDR3 runs to 16 residues. The germline V and J ends were trimmed by 4 bases and 2 bases, with 12 bases remaining between them. Germline loops: CDR1 MNHNY, CDR2 SVGAGI (reference sequence). The CDR3 sequence is CASSSFTTAYNSPLHF. Here the CDR3 DNA reads TGTGCCAGCAGTTCGTTCACGACAGCCTATAATTCACCCCTCCACTTT.

This clonotype was seen once. The rearrangement joins TRBV27 to TRBJ2-1, with D uncertain. CDR1 MNHEY and CDR2 SMNVEV come from the germline V gene (reference sequence). V was trimmed by 5 bases and J by 7 bases, leaving 15 bases between them. This CDR3 is 14 amino acids long. CDR3 sequence: CASSPLPLGNEQFF. CDR3 in DNA: TGTGCCAGCAGTCCTTTACCCTTGGGGAATGAGCAGTTCTTC.

V and J are TRBV20-1 and TRBJ2-7; 8 bases line up with TRBD2. CDR1 and CDR2 (germline): DFQATT, SNEGSKA (reference sequence). V shed 6 bases, J shed 4 bases, and the junction held 8 bases outside the gene matches. The CDR3 is 13 residues long. The CDR3 DNA is TGCAGTGCCCTTAGCGGGGAAAGTTACGAGCAGTACTTC. Protein product: CSALSGESYEQYF.

The chain carries TRBV20-1 and TRBJ1-2, with D possibly TRBD1 on 5 matching bases. Germline assignment: CDR1 DFQATT and CDR2 SNEGSKA (reference sequence). CDR3 length: 14 residues. With 7 bases removed from V and 4 bases from J, the gap between germline ends came to 19 bases. The CDR3 protein is CSGRSRDDFYGYTF. CDR3 nucleotide sequence: TGCAGTGGGCGTTCCAGGGACGACTTCTATGGCTACACCTTC.

There are a few counts of this clonotype. The chain carries TRBV5-6 and TRBJ2-3; D ambiguous. Germline CDR1 reads SGHDT; CDR2 reads YYEEEE. The CDR3 extends over 12 amino acids. V lost 6 bases and J 6 bases, leaving 11 bases between the germline ends. The CDR3 loop reads CASTLGSDTQYF. CDR3 nucleotide sequence: TGTGCCAGCACCTTAGGTTCGGATACGCAGTATTTT. Together with reference TRBV5-6 and TRBJ2-3, the CDR3 gives the full variable domain: DAGVTQSPTHLIKTRGQQVTLRCSPKSGHDTVSWYQQALGQGPQFIFQYYEEEERQRGNFPDRFSGHQFPNYSSELNVNALLLGDSALYLCASTLGSDTQYFGPGTRLTVL.

This chain uses TRBV18 with TRBJ2-5; TRBD1 might be the D (5 bases). V was shortened by 6 bases and J by 0 bases, with 14 bases between the two germline ends. CDR3 length: 15 amino acids. Per the germline V gene, CDR1 is KGHSH and CDR2 is LQKENI. The CDR3 DNA sequence: TGTGCCAGCTCTCCTGACAGCTACGACCAAGAGACCCAGTACTTC. Protein: CASSPDSYDQETQYF.

V and J are TRBV6-4 and TRBJ1-1; D might be TRBD1 (6 bases). The length of the CDR3 is 14 residues. Per the germline V gene, CDR1 is MRHNA and CDR2 is SNTAGT. The V end was cut by 6 bases, the J end by 1 base, with 12 bases between. The CDR3 protein is CASRQGPENTEAFF. In DNA, the CDR3 is TGTGCCAGCAGGCAGGGGCCCGAGAACACTGAAGCTTTCTTT.

The V and J genes are TRBV20-1 and TRBJ2-3, with 12 bases that match TRBD1. Losses at the gene ends were 3 bases for V and 3 bases for J; bases not matched to a gene: 7. The CDR3 extends over 16 amino acids. The germline V gene has CDR1 DFQATT and CDR2 SNEGSKA (reference sequence). Here the CDR3 reads CSASNRDRGLTDTQYF. The CDR3 DNA follows: TGCAGTGCTAGCAACCGGGACAGGGGGCTTACAGATACGCAGTATTTT.

The rearrangement links TRBV7-8 to TRBJ2-1; possibly TRBD2 for D (5 bases). Trimming cost V 1 base and J 6 bases, with 13 bases left between them. CDR1 is SGHVS and CDR2 is FQNEAQ in the germline V gene. This CDR3 is built from 15 residues. CDR3: CASSLGVDWSNEQFF. In DNA, the CDR3 is TGTGCCAGCAGCTTAGGGGTGGACTGGTCCAATGAGCAGTTCTTC.

The rearrangement joins TRBV30 to TRBJ1-5, with TRBD1 as a possible D gene (6 bases). From germline, CDR1 is GTSNPN and CDR2 SVGIG (reference sequence). V gave up 3 bases and J gave up 0 bases, with 21 bases separating them. This CDR3 is 18 amino acids long. CDR3 bases: TGTGCCTGGAGGGCTAGCGAGGGGGTTGGATATAGCAATCAGCCCCAGCATTTT. Protein sequence: CAWRASEGVGYSNQPQHF.